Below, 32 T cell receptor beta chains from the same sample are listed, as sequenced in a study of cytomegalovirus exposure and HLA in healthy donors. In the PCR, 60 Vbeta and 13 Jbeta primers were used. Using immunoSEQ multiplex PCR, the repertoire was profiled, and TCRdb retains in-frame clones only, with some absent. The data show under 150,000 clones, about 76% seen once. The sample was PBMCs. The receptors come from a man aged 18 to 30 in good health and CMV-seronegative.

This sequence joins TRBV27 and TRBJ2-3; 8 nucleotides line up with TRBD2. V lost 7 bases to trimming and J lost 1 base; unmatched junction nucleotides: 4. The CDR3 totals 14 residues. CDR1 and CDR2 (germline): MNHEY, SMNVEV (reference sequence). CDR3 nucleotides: TGTGCCAGCATGGGGCGGGAGGGCACAGATACGCAGTATTTT. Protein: CASMGREGTDTQYF.

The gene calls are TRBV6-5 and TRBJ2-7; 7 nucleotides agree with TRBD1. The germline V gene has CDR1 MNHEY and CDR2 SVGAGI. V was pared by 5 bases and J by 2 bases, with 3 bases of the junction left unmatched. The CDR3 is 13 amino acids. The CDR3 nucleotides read TGTGCCAGCAGTACTGGGACAGCCTACGAGCAGTACTTC. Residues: CASSTGTAYEQYF.

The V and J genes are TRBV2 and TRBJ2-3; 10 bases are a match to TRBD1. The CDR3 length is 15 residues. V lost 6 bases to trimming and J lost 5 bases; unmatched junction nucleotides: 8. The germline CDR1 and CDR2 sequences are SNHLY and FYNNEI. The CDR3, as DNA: TGTGCCAGCAGCCTGACAGGGGGCGGAGAAGATACGCAGTATTTT. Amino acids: CASSLTGGGEDTQYF.

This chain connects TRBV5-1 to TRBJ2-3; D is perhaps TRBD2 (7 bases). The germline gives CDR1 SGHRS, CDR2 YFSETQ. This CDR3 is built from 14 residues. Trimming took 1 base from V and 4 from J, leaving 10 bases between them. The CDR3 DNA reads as TGCGCCAGCAGCTTGCAAGGGGGGGCAGATACGCAGTATTTT. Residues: CASSLQGGADTQYF. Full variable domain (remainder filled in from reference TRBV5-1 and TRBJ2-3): KAGVTQTPRYLIKTRGQQVTLSCSPISGHRSVSWYQQTPGQGLQFLFEYFSETQRNKGNFPGRFSGRQFSNSRSEMNVSTLELGDSALYLCASSLQGGADTQYFGPGTRLTVL.

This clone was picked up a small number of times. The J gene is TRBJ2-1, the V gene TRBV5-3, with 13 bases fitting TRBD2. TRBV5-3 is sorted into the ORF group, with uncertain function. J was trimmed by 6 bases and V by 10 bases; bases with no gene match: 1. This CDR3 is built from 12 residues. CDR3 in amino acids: CAGLAGANEQFF. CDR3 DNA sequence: TGTGCCGGACTAGCGGGAGCCAATGAGCAGTTCTTC.

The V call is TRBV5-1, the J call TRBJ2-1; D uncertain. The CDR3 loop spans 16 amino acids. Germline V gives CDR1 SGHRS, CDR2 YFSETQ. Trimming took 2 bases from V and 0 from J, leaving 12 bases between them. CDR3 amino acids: CASSLGGSSSYNEQFF. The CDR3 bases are TGCGCCAGCAGCTTAGGCGGATCGAGCTCCTACAATGAGCAGTTCTTC.

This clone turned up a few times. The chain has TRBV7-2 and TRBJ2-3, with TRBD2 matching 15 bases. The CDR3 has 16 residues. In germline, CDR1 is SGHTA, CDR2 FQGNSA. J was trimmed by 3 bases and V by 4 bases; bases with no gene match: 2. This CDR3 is CASSSGLAGGTDTQYF. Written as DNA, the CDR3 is TGTGCCAGCAGCTCCGGACTAGCGGGAGGGACAGATACGCAGTATTTT.

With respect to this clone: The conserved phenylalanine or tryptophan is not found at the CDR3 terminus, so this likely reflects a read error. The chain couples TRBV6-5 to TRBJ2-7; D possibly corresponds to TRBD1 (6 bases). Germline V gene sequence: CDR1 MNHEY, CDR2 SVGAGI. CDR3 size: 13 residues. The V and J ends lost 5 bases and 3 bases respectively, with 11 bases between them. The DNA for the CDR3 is TGTGCCAGCAGTCGCCAGGGGCACTACGAGCAGTACCTC. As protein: CASSRQGHYEQYL.

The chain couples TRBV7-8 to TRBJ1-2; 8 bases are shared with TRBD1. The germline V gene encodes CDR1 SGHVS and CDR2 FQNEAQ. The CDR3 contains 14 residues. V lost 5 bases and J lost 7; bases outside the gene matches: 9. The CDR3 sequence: CASSTRQGLAGYTF. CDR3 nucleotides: TGTGCCAGCAGCACAAGACAGGGGCTTGCTGGCTACACCTTC.

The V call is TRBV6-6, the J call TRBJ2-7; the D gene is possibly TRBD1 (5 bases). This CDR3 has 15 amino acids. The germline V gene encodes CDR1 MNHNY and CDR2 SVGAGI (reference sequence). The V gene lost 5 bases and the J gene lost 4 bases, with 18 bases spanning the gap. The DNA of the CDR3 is TGTGCCAGCAGTCTCACCAGGTCAGGGAATTACGAGCAGTACTTC. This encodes CASSLTRSGNYEQYF.

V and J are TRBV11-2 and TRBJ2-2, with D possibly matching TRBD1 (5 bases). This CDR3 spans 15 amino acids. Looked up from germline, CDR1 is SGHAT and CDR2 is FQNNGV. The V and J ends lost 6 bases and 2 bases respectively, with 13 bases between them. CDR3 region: CASSDVRDNTGELFF. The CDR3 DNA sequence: TGTGCCAGCAGTGATGTCAGGGATAACACCGGGGAGCTGTTTTTT. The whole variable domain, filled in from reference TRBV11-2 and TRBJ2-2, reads EAGVAQSPRYKIIEKRQSVAFWCNPISGHATLYWYQQILGQGPKLLIQFQNNGVVDDSQLPKDRFSAERLKGVDSTLKIQPAKLEDSAVYLCASSDVRDNTGELFFGEGSRLTVL.

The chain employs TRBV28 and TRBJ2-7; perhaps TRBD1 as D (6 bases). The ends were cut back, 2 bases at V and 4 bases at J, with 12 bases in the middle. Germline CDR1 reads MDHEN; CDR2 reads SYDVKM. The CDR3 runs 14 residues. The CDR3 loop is CASSLRGSTYEQYF. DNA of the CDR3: TGTGCCAGCAGTTTAAGGGGGAGTACTTACGAGCAGTACTTC.

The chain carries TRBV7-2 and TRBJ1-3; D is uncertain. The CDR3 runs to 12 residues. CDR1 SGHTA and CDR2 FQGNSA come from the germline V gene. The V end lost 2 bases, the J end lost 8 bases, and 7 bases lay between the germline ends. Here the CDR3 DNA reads TGTGCCAGCAGCTTAACGGGGTACACCATATATTTT. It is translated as CASSLTGYTIYF.

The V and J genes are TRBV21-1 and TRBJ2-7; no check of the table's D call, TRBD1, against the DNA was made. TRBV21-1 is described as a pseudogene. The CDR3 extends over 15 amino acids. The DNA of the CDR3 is TGTGCCAGCAGCAGACGGGTGGACAGGGGTTACGAGCAGTACTTC. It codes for CASSRRVDRGYEQYF.

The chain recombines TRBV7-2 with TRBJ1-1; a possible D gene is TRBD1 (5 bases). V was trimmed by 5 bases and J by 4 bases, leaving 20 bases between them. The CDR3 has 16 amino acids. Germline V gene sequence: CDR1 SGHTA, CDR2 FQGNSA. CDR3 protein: CASSPRLSGGGTEAFF. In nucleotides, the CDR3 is TGTGCCAGCAGCCCCCGATTAAGCGGGGGGGGCACTGAAGCTTTCTTT. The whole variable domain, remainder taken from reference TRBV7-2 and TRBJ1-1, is GAGVSQSPSNKVTEKGKDVELRCDPISGHTALYWYRQSLGQGLEFLIYFQGNSAPDKSGLPSDRFSAERTGGSVSTLTIQRTQQEDSAVYLCASSPRLSGGGTEAFFGQGTRLTVV.

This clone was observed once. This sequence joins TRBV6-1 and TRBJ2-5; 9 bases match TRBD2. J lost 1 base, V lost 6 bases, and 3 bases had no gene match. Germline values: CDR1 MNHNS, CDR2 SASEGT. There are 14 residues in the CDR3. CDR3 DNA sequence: TGTGCCAGCAGCTGGGGACTAGCCCAAGAGACCCAGTACTTC. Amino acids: CASSWGLAQETQYF.

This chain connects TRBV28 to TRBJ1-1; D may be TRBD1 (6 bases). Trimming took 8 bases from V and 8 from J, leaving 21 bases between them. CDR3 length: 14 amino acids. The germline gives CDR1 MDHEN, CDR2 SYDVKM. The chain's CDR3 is CASLVPGGDREAFF. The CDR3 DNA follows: TGTGCCAGCCTAGTTCCGGGGGGTGACAGGGAAGCTTTCTTT. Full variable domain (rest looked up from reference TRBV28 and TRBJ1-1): DVKVTQSSRYLVKRTGEKVFLECVQDMDHENMFWYRQDPGLGLRLIYFSYDVKMKEKGDIPEGYSVSREKKERFSLILESASTNQTSMYLCASLVPGGDREAFFGQGTRLTVV.

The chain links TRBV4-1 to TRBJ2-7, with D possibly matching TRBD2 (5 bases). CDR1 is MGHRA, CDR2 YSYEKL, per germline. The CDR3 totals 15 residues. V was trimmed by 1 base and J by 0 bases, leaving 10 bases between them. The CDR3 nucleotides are TGCGCCAGCAGCCAAGCTAGCCTCAGCTCCTACGAGCAGTACTTC. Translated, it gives CASSQASLSSYEQYF.

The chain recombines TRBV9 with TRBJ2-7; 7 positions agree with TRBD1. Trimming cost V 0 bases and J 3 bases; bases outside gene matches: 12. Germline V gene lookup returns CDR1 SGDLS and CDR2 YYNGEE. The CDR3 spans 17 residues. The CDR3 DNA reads TGTGCCAGCAGCGTAGCTACCGGGGCAGGGGGAATCTACGAGCAGTACTTC. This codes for CASSVATGAGGIYEQYF.

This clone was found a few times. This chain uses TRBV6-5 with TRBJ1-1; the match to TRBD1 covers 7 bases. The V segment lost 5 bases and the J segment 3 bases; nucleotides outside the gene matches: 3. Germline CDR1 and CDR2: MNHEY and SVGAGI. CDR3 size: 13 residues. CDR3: CASSRGQDTEAFF. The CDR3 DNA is TGTGCCAGCAGTCGCGGACAGGACACTGAAGCTTTCTTT.

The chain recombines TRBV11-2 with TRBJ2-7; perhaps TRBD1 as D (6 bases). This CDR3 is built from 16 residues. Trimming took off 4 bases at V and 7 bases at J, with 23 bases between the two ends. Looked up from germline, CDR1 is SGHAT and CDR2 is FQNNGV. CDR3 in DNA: TGTGCCAGCAGCTCCCCCACAGGACAGACCGGTCTGGAGCAGTACTTC. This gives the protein CASSSPTGQTGLEQYF.

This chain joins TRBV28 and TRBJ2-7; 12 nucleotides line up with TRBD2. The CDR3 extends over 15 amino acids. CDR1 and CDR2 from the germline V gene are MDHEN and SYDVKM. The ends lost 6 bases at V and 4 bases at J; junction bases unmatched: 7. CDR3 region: CASSPLAGGLYEQYF. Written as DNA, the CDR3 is TGTGCCAGCAGCCCACTAGCGGGAGGTTTATACGAGCAGTACTTC.

Written as DNA, the CDR3 is TGTGCCATCAGTGTACAGGGGGCAGGAGAGACCCAGTACTTC. Protein: CAISVQGAGETQYF. V is TRBV10-3 and J is TRBJ2-5, with 9 nucleotides matching TRBD1. Trimming took 4 bases from V and 4 from J; bases not matched to a gene: 4. The CDR3 covers 14 residues. Germline loops: CDR1 ENHRY, CDR2 SYGVKD.

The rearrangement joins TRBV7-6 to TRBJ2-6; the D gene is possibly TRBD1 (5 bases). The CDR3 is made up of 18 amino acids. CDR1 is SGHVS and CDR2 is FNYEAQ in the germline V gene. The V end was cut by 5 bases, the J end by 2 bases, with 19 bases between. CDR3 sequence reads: CASSPGRQTGPGANVLTF. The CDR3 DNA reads TGTGCCAGCAGCCCCGGTCGGCAAACAGGACCTGGGGCCAACGTCCTGACTTTC.

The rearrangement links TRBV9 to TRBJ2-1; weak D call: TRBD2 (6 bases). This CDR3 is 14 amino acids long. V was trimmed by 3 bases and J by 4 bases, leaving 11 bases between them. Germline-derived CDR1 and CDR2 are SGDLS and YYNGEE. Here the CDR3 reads CASSARDFYNEQFF. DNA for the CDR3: TGTGCCAGCAGCGCCCGGGACTTTTACAATGAGCAGTTCTTC.

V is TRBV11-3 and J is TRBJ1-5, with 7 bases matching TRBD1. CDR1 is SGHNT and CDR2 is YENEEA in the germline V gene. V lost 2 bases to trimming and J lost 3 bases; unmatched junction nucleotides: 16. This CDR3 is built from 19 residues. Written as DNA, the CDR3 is TGTGCCAGCAGCTTACATACTGACCCGACAGGGCAAGTCAATCAGCCCCAGCATTTT. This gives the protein CASSLHTDPTGQVNQPQHF.

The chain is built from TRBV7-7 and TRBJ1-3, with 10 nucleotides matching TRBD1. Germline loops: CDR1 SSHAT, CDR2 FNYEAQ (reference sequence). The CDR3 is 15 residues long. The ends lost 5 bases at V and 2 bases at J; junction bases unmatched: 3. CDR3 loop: CASSRGTGAGNTIYF. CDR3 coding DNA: TGTGCCAGCAGCCGCGGGACAGGGGCTGGAAACACCATATATTTT.

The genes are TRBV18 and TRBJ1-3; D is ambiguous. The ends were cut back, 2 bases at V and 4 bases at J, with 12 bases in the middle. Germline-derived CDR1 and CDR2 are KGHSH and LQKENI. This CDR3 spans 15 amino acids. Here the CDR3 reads CASSPGRQAGNTIYF. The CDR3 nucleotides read TGTGCCAGCTCACCAGGTCGGCAGGCCGGAAACACCATATATTTT.

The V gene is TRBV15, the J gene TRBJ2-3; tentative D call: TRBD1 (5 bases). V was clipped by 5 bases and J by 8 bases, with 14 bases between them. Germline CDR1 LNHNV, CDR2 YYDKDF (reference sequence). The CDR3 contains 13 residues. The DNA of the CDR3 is TGTGCCACCAGCGTCAGGGCTCTAGGTACGCAGTATTTT. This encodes CATSVRALGTQYF.

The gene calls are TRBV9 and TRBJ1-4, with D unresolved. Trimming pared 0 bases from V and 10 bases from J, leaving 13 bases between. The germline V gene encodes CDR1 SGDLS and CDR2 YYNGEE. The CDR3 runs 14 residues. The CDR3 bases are TGTGCCAGCAGCGTAGGGGAGCTGGAGGGAAAACTGTTTTTT. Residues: CASSVGELEGKLFF.

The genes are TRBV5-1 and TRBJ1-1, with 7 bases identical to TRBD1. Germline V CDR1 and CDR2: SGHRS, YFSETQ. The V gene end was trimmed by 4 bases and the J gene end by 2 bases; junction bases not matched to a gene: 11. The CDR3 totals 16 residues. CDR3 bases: TGCGCCAGCAGCCACTTACAGGGGCGCCGAAACACTGAAGCTTTCTTT. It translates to CASSHLQGRRNTEAFF.

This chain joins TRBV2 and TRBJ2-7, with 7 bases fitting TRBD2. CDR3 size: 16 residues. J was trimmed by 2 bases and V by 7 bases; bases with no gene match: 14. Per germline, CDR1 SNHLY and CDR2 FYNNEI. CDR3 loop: CASMLVAGVTTYEQYF. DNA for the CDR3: TGTGCCAGCATGCTGGTAGCGGGCGTAACTACCTACGAGCAGTACTTC.